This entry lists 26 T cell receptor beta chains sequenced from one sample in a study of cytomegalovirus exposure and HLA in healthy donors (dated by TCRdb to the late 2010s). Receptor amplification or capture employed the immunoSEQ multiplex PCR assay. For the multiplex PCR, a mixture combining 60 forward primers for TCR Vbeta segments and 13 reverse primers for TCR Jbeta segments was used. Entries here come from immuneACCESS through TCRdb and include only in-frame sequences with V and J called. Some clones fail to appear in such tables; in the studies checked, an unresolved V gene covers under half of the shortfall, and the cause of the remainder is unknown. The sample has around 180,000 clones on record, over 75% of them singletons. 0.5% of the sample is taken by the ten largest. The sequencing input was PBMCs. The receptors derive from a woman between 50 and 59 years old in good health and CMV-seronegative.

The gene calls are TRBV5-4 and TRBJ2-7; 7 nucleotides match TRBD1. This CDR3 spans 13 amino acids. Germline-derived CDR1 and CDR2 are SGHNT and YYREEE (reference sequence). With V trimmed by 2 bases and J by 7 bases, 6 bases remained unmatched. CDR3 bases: TGTGCCAGCAGCTTAAAGGGGGCGCGGGAGCAGTACTTC. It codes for CASSLKGAREQYF.

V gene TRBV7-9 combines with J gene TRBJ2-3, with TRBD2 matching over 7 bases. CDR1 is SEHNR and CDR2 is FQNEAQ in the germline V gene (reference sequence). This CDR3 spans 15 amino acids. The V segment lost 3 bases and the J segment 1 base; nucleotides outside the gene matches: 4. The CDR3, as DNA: TGTGCCAGCAGCTTCACTAGCGTCGGCACAGATACGCAGTATTTT. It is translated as CASSFTSVGTDTQYF.

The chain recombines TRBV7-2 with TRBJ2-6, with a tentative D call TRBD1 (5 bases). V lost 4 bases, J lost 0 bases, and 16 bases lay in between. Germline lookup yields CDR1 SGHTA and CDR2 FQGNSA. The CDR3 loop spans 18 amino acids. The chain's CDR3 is CASSYHFDSSSGANVLTF. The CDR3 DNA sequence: TGTGCCAGCAGCTACCACTTTGACAGCAGCTCTGGGGCCAACGTCCTGACTTTC. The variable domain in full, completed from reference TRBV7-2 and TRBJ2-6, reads GAGVSQSPSNKVTEKGKDVELRCDPISGHTALYWYRQSLGQGLEFLIYFQGNSAPDKSGLPSDRFSAERTGGSVSTLTIQRTQQEDSAVYLCASSYHFDSSSGANVLTFGAGSRLTVL.

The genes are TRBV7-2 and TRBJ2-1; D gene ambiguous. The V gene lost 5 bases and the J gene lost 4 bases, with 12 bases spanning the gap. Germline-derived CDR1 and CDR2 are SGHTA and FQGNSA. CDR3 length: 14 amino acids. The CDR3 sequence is CASSPSRWYNEQFF. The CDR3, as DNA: TGTGCCAGCAGCCCCAGCAGGTGGTACAATGAGCAGTTCTTC.

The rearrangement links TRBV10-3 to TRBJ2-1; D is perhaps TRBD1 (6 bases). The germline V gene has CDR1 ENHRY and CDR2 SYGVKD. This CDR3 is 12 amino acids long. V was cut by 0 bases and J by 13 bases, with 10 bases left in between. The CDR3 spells CAISESGGYQFF. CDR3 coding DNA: TGTGCCATCAGTGAGTCTGGGGGCTATCAGTTCTTC.

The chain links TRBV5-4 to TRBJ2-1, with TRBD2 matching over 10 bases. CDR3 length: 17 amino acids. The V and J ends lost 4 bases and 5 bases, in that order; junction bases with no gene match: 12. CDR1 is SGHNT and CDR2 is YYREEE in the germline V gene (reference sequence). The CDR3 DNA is TGTGCCAGCAGCCCCAGCCCTCCTAGCGGGGGTAACAATGAGCAGTTCTTC. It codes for CASSPSPPSGGNNEQFF.

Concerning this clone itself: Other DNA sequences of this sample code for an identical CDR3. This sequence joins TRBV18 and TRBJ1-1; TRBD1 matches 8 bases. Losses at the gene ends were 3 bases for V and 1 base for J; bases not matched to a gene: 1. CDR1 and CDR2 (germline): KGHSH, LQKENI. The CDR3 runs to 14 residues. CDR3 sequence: CASSPGQGNTEAFF. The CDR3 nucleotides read TGTGCCAGCTCACCCGGACAGGGGAACACTGAAGCTTTCTTT.

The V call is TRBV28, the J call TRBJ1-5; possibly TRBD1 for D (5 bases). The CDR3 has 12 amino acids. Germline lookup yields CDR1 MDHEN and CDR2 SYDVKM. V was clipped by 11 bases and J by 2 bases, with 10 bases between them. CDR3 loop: CAWGVGNQPQHF. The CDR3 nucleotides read TGTGCCTGGGGGGTCGGCAATCAGCCCCAGCATTTT.

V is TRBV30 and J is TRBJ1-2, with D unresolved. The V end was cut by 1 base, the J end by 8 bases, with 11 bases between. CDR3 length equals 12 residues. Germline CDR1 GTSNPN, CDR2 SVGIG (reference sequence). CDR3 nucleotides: TGTGCCTGGAGTGGGGTAGCGGGCGGCTACACCTTC. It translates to CAWSGVAGGYTF.

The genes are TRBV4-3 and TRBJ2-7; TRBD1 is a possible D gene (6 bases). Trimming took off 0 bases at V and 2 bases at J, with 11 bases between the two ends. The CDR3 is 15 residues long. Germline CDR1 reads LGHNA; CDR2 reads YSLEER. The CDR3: CASSQEWSGAYEQYF. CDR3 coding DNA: TGCGCCAGCAGCCAAGAATGGTCAGGGGCCTACGAGCAGTACTTC.

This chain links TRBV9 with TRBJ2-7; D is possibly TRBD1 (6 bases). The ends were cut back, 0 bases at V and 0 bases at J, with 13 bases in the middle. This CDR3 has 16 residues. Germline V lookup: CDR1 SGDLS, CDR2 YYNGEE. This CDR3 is CASSVEPGQTSYEQYF. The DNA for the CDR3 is TGTGCCAGCAGCGTAGAACCGGGACAAACCTCCTACGAGCAGTACTTC.

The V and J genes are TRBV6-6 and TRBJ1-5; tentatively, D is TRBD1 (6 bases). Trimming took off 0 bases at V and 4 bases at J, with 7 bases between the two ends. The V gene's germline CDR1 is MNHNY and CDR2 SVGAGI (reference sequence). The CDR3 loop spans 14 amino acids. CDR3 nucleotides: TGTGCCAGCAGTTACTCCACAGGGAATCAGCCCCAGCATTTT. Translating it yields CASSYSTGNQPQHF.

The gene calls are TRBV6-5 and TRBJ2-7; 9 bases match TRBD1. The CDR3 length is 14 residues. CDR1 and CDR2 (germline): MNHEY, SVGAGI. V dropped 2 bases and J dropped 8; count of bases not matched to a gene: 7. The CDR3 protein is CASSYAGTGLKQYF. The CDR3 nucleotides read TGTGCCAGCAGTTACGCCGGGACAGGGCTGAAGCAGTACTTC.

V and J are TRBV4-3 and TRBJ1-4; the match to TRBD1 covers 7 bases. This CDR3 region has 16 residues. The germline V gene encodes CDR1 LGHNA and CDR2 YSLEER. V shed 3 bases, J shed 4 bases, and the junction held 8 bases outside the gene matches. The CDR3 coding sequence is TGCGCCAGCAGCCACGACGACAGGGTCGTTAATGAAAAACTGTTTTTT. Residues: CASSHDDRVVNEKLFF.

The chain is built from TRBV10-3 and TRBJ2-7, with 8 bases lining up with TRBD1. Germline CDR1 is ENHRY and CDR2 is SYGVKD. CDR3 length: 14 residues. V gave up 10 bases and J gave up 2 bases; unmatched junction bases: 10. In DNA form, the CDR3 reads TGTGCCACGATGGACAGGGACCGTCCCTACGAGCAGTACTTC. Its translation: CATMDRDRPYEQYF.

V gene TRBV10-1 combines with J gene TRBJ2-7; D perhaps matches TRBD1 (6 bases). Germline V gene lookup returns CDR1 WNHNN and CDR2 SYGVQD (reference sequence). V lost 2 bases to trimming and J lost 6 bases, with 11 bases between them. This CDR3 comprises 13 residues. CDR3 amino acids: CASSERVGGEQYF. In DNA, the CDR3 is TGCGCCAGCAGTGAGCGGGTAGGGGGCGAGCAGTACTTC.

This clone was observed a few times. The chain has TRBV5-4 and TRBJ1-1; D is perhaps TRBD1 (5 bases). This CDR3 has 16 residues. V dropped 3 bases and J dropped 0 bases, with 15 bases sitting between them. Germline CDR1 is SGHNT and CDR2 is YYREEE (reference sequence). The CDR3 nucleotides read TGTGCCAGCAGCTGGGGTGGGGCTAAGGTGAACACTGAAGCTTTCTTT. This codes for CASSWGGAKVNTEAFF.

CDR3 sequence reads: CASSPEPAQPQHF. DNA for the CDR3: TGTGCCAGCAGTCCGGAGCCGGCTCAGCCCCAGCATTTT. The chain uses TRBV5-4 and TRBJ1-5; no clear D gene. CDR1 and CDR2 (germline): SGHNT, YYREEE (reference sequence). CDR3 length: 13 residues. Trimming cost V 5 bases and J 6 bases, with 12 bases left between them. Full variable domain (remainder filled in from reference TRBV5-4 and TRBJ1-5): ETGVTQSPTHLIKTRGQQVTLRCSSQSGHNTVSWYQQALGQGPQFIFQYYREEENGRGNFPPRFSGLQFPNYSSELNVNALELDDSALYLCASSPEPAQPQHFGDGTRLSIL.

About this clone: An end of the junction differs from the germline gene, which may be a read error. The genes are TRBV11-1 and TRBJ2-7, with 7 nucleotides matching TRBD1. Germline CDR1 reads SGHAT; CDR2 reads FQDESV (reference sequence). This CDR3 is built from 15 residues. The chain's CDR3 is CASSWASGGVYKQYF. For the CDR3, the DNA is TGTGCCAGCAGCTGGGCGTCAGGGGGTGTCTACAAGCAGTACTTC. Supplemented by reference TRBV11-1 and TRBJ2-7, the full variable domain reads EAEVAQSPRYKITEKSQAVAFWCDPISGHATLYWYRQILGQGPELLVQFQDESVVDDSQLPKDRFSAERLKGVDSTLKIQPAELGDSAMYLCASSWASGGVYKQYFGPGTRLTVT.

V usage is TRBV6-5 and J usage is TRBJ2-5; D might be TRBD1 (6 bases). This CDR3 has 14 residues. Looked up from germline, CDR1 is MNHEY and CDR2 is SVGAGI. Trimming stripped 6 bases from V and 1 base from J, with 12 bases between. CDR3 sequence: CASRFTGSQETQYF. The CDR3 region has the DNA TGTGCCAGCAGATTTACAGGGAGCCAAGAGACCCAGTACTTC.

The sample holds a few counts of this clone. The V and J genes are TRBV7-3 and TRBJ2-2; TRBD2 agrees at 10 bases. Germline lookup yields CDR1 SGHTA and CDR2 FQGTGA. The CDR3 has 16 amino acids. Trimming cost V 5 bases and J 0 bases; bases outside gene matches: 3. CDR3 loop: CASSRTSGSNTGELFF. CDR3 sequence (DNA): TGTGCCAGCAGCCGGACTAGCGGATCGAACACCGGGGAGCTGTTTTTT.

DNA of the CDR3: TGTGCCAGCAGGGCCCAAGGGGGTCAGCCCCAGCATTTT. Its protein is CASRAQGGQPQHF. The chain has TRBV2 and TRBJ1-5, with D possibly matching TRBD1 (6 bases). Looked up from germline, CDR1 is SNHLY and CDR2 is FYNNEI. Trimming cost V 6 bases and J 6 bases, with 12 bases left between them. This CDR3 has 13 residues.

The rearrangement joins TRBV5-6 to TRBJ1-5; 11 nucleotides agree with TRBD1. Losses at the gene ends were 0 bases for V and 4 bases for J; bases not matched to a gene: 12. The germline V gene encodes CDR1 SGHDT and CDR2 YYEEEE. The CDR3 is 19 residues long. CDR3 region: CASSLGVGGGTGGNQPQHF. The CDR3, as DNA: TGTGCCAGCAGCTTGGGGGTCGGTGGCGGGACAGGGGGGAATCAGCCCCAGCATTTT. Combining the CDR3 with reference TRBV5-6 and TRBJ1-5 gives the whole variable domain DAGVTQSPTHLIKTRGQQVTLRCSPKSGHDTVSWYQQALGQGPQFIFQYYEEEERQRGNFPDRFSGHQFPNYSSELNVNALLLGDSALYLCASSLGVGGGTGGNQPQHFGDGTRLSIL.

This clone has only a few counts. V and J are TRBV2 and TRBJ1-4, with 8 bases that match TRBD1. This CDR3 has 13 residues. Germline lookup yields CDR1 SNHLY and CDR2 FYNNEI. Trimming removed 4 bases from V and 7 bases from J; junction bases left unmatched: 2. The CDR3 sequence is CASSAGGIEKLFF. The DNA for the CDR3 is TGTGCCAGCAGTGCAGGGGGCATTGAAAAACTGTTTTTT.

CDR3 in amino acids: CASSEVVDQPQHF. The CDR3 DNA reads TGCGCCAGCAGTGAGGTAGTGGATCAGCCCCAGCATTTT. The chain links TRBV10-1 to TRBJ1-5; unclear D gene. With 2 bases removed from V and 5 bases from J, the gap between germline ends came to 7 bases. From germline, CDR1 is WNHNN and CDR2 SYGVQD (reference sequence). The CDR3 loop spans 13 amino acids.

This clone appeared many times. CDR3 sequence reads: CASGAGDTQYF. For the CDR3, the DNA is TGCGCCAGCGGGGCCGGAGATACGCAGTATTTT. The chain uses TRBV4-1 and TRBJ2-3, with a tentative D call TRBD1 (5 bases). The CDR3 loop spans 11 amino acids. Deletions cut 8 bases from V and 5 bases from J, with 8 bases between. Germline assignment: CDR1 MGHRA and CDR2 YSYEKL.